This TCR beta chain emerged from a study of blood T cell repertoires in COVID-19. Study-level background: The United States, Italy and Spain supplied acute and convalescent COVID-19 samples.

Measured with immunoSEQ multiplex PCR; TCRdb has only the in-frame clones, and not every one. The sample lists more than 85,000 clones; about four fifths were seen once. Per germline, CDR1 LGHNA and CDR2 YNFKEQ. The CDR3 loop spans 14 amino acids. V lost 0 bases to trimming and J lost 5 bases, with 10 bases between them. This chain connects TRBV4-2 to TRBJ2-5, with D possibly TRBD1 on 6 matching bases. Sequencing used peripheral blood. The sequence came from a woman aged 55 to 70 with acute or convalescent COVID-19. The chain's CDR3 is CASSQDGRGETQYF. CDR3 nucleotide sequence: TGTGCCAGCAGCCAAGATGGCAGGGGTGAGACCCAGTACTTC.